Given below is one T cell receptor beta chain in context. The data were produced by immunoSEQ multiplex PCR, yet TCRdb's version contains in-frame clones alone and is incomplete. Of about 75,000 clones detected, around 84% appear once; the ten largest clones hold 20% to 25%. The sample is drawn from a study of blood T cell repertoires in COVID-19. The CDR3 extends over 15 amino acids. V lost 2 bases and J 4 bases, leaving 12 bases between the germline ends. Germline V gene data show CDR1 as SGHDT and CDR2 as YYEEEE. This sequence originates from a woman between 45 and 65 years old with acute or convalescent COVID-19. V and J are TRBV5-6 and TRBJ1-4, with D maybe TRBD1 (5 bases). Sequences were obtained from peripheral blood. This CDR3 is CASSLSAGRNEKLFF. DNA for the CDR3: TGTGCCAGCAGCTTATCGGCAGGGCGTAATGAAAAACTGTTTTTT.